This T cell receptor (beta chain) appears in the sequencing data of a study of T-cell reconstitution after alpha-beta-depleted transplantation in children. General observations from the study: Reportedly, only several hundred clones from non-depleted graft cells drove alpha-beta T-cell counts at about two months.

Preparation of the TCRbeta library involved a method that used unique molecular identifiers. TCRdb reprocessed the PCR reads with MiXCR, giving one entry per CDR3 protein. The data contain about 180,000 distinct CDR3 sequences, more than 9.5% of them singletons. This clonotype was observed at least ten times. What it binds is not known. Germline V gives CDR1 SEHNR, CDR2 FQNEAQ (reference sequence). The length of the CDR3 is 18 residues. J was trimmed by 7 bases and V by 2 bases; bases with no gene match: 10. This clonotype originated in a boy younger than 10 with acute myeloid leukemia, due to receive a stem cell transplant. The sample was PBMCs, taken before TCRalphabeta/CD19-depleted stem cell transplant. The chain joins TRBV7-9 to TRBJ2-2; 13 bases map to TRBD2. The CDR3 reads CASSLFVLGLAGIGELFF. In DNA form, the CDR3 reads TGTGCCAGCAGCTTATTCGTACTGGGACTAGCGGGAATCGGGGAGCTGTTTTTT.